The subject of this entry is one TCR beta chain. What it binds is unknown. The data are from a study of shared clonotypes between healthy human individuals. Study findings and constraints: Compared with memory subsets, naive subsets generally had larger estimated richness.

Naive CD8 cells were CD45RO-negative, positively selected for CCR7, excluding terminally differentiated effector memory CD45RA+ cells. The donors, healthy adults who were HIV-negative, had experienced no recent acute infections or vaccinations. Per germline, CDR1 SEHNR and CDR2 FQNEAQ (reference sequence). This CDR3 contains 14 residues. The ends lost 3 bases at V and 10 bases at J; junction bases unmatched: 5. Assay used: immunoSEQ multiplex PCR; TCRdb lists only in-frame clones, some missing. The sample has roughly 2,000,000 clones; 93% are singletons. Sequencing input: naive CD8+ T cells from PBMCs. The chain uses TRBV7-9 and TRBJ2-1; TRBD1 matches at 11 bases. The clonotype comes from a man aged 18 to 30 in good health. Some clones in this sample may be carry-over from other donors' samples. Here the CDR3 reads CASSFGTGGWEQFF. The CDR3 DNA reads as TGTGCCAGCAGCTTCGGGACAGGGGGATGGGAGCAGTTCTTC.